What follows describes a single TCR beta chain. This sample was included in a study of control samples from healthy donors and cancer patients. TCRdb's table, derived via immunoSEQ multiplex PCR, lists solely in-frame clones and lacks some. The data hold under 200,000 clones, with 90% to 95% observed a single time. Trimming cost V 0 bases and J 0 bases, with 12 bases left between them. The CDR3 covers 17 residues. Germline V gene sequence: CDR1 LGHNA, CDR2 YNFKEQ. Sample: PBMCs. The sequence derives from a man aged 60-69 years with colorectal cancer. This chain connects TRBV4-2 to TRBJ2-4; D call uncertain. Here the CDR3 reads CASSQDLNGVAKNIQYF. The CDR3 DNA reads as TGTGCCAGCAGCCAAGATCTCAACGGAGTAGCCAAAAACATTCAGTACTTC.